This T cell receptor (beta chain) appears in the sequencing data of a study of blood T cells in healthy people across ages. Per germline, CDR1 SGHVS and CDR2 FQNEAQ. This CDR3 spans 15 amino acids. With 4 bases clipped from V and 0 bases from J, the junction kept 3 bases outside the gene matches. A second PCR of about 6 to 12 cycles used a sample-barcoded 5' primer and a J-beta primer mix. TCRdb passed the 5' RACE reads through MiXCR, listing each CDR3 protein once. The sample carries fewer than 1.5 million distinct CDR3 sequences, 35% to 45% recorded once. The V call is TRBV7-8, the J call TRBJ1-3, with 7 bases identical to TRBD1. The specimen sequenced was blood. The TCR originated in a woman aged 18-29 years in good health. The CDR3 spells CASSSTGDSGNTIYF. In DNA, the CDR3 is TGTGCCAGCAGCTCCACAGGGGACTCTGGAAACACCATATATTTT.